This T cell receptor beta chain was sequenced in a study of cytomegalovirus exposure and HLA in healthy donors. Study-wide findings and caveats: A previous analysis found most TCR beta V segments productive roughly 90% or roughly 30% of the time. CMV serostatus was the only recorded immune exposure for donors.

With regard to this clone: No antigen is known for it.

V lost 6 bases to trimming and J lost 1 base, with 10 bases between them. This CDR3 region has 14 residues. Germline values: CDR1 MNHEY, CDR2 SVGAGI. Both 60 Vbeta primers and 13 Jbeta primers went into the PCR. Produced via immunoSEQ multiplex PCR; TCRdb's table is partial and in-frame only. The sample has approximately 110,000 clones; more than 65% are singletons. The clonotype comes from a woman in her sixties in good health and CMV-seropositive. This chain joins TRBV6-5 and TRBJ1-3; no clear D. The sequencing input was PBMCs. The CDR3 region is CASRPPGSGNTIYF. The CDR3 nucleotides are TGTGCCAGCAGGCCTCCCGGGTCTGGAAACACCATATATTTT.